The rows below give T cell receptor beta chains drawn from one sample of a study of blood T cell repertoires in COVID-19. TCRdb keeps only in-frame clones here, not all; method: immunoSEQ multiplex PCR. Of tens of thousands of clones in the sample, 75% to 90% were seen once. Sequencing was carried out using peripheral blood. The receptors were gathered from a human donor in a cohort sampled during active COVID-19. Each CDR3 is given with its conserved first and last residue. The D gene is left open where the match is weak. The listing skips clone size in some rows; elsewhere it reads once, few, many or a size class.

TRBV19	-	TRBJ1-1	-	CASSIWTFGPGNTEAFF	TGTGCCAGTAGTATCTGGACATTCGGACCTGGGAACACTGAAGCTTTCTTT
TRBV19	-	TRBJ1-4	-	CASSIPGKLFF	TGTGCCAGTAGTATACCCGGAAAACTGTTTTTT
TRBV6-5	-	TRBJ2-7	few	CASRPGAASYEQYF	TGTGCCAGCAGGCCCGGTGCGGCCTCCTACGAGCAGTACTTC
TRBV10-1	TRBD1	TRBJ1-1	-	CASSGTGVTEAFF	TGCGCCAGCTCCGGGACAGGGGTAACTGAAGCTTTCTTT
TRBV9	-	TRBJ1-6	-	CASSVYDSSYNSPLHF	TGTGCCAGCAGCGTTTATGACAGCTCCTATAATTCACCCCTCCACTTT
TRBV9	-	TRBJ2-1	once	CASSVAFEQHSYNEQFF	TGTGCCAGCAGCGTAGCTTTTGAACAGCACTCCTACAATGAGCAGTTCTTC
TRBV7-9	-	TRBJ2-7	-	CASSQGVLLGEQYF	TGTGCCAGCTCCCAAGGGGTACTACTAGGCGAGCAGTACTTC
TRBV19	TRBD1	TRBJ1-2	-	CASNLGTVTNYGYTF	TGTGCCAGTAACCTCGGGACAGTTACTAACTATGGCTACACCTTC
TRBV4-3	-	TRBJ2-7	-	CASSQDRGYEQYF	TGCGCCAGCAGCCAAGATCGGGGCTACGAGCAGTACTTC
TRBV19	-	TRBJ1-5	once	CASSIGVNQPQHF	TGTGCCAGTAGTATCGGGGTTAATCAGCCCCAGCATTTT
TRBV5-1	-	TRBJ1-1	once	CASSWGSGLKNTEAFF	TGCGCCAGCAGCTGGGGTTCAGGGTTGAAGAACACTGAAGCTTTCTTT
TRBV6-6	TRBD1	TRBJ1-1	-	CASSYPLTGTNTEAFF	TGTGCCAGCAGTTACCCCTTGACAGGGACTAACACTGAAGCTTTCTTT
TRBV6-6	-	TRBJ1-1	-	CASSYYPGDTEAFF	TGTGCCAGCAGTTACTATCCGGGAGACACTGAAGCTTTCTTT
TRBV7-2	TRBD1	TRBJ1-2	-	CASSPGQGSSLTNYGYTF	TGTGCCAGCAGCCCCGGACAGGGAAGTTCCCTTACTAACTATGGCTACACCTTC
TRBV6-5	TRBD1	TRBJ1-2	-	CASSPLDREYGYTF	TGTGCCAGCAGTCCCCTGGACAGGGAGTATGGCTACACCTTC
TRBV3-1/TRBV3-2	-	TRBJ1-2	-	CASSQQGTYGYTF	TGTGCCAGCAGCCAACAGGGTACCTATGGCTACACCTTC
TRBV6-6	-	TRBJ2-1	-	CASSTSMNNEQFF	TGTGCCAGCAGCACGAGTATGAACAATGAGCAGTTCTTC
TRBV16	TRBD1	TRBJ1-2	-	CASSLRGEGTDYGYTF	TGTGCCAGCAGCCTGAGGGGAGAGGGGACAGACTATGGCTACACCTTC
TRBV6-2/TRBV6-3	TRBD1	TRBJ1-2	-	CASSWTGQIGYTF	TGTGCCAGCAGCTGGACAGGGCAAATTGGCTACACCTTC
TRBV7-2	TRBD1	TRBJ1-1	-	CASSRRDTGGATEAFF	TGTGCCAGCAGCCGTCGAGATACAGGGGGCGCAACTGAAGCTTTCTTT
TRBV6-1	-	TRBJ1-2	-	CASSENRNNYGYTF	TGTGCCAGCAGTGAAAACAGGAATAACTATGGCTACACCTTC
TRBV2	-	TRBJ2-3	-	CASTSRQDTDTQYF	TGTGCCAGCACCTCCCGGCAGGACACAGATACGCAGTATTTT
TRBV3-1/TRBV3-2	TRBD1	TRBJ1-6	-	CASSARQGWNSPLHF	TGTGCCAGCAGCGCCCGACAGGGTTGGAATTCACCCCTCCACTTT
TRBV5-1	TRBD2	TRBJ2-7	-	CASSRDGTSGGTREQYF	TGCGCCAGCAGCCGCGATGGGACTAGCGGGGGGACTCGTGAGCAGTACTTC
TRBV9	-	TRBJ1-6	-	CASSVAGHRNNSPLHF	TGTGCCAGCAGCGTAGCTGGACACCGGAATAATTCACCCCTCCACTTT
TRBV19	-	TRBJ2-7	-	CASSLTGFEQYF	TGTGCCAGTAGTTTGACGGGGTTCGAGCAGTACTTC
TRBV6-5	-	TRBJ1-3	-	CASSYQGLRGNTIYF	TGTGCCAGCAGTTACCAGGGTTTGCGGGGAAACACCATATATTTT
TRBV27	TRBD1	TRBJ2-7	-	CASSLHRGRDEQYF	TGTGCCAGCAGTTTACACAGGGGACGAGACGAGCAGTACTTC
TRBV10-2	-	TRBJ1-1	-	CASSTLVGSTEAFF	TGCGCCAGCAGCACTCTCGTAGGGAGCACTGAAGCTTTCTTT
TRBV19	-	TRBJ1-1	once	CASSNTGTEAFF	TGTGCCAGTAGTAATACGGGGACTGAAGCTTTCTTT
TRBV7-8	TRBD2	TRBJ2-7	-	CASSLGTSGGFWEQYF	TGTGCCAGCAGCTTAGGGACTAGCGGGGGGTTTTGGGAGCAGTACTTC
TRBV6-5	-	TRBJ1-5	-	CASRRDTGSYQPQHF	TGTGCCAGCAGACGTGATACAGGGTCCTATCAGCCCCAGCATTTT
TRBV5-1	-	TRBJ1-2	-	CASSRDTANYGYTF	TGCGCCAGCAGCCGGGACACAGCTAACTATGGCTACACCTTC
TRBV11-2	TRBD1	TRBJ2-7	-	CASSLVRYSGQGASEQYF	TGTGCCAGCAGCTTAGTCCGGTACTCGGGACAGGGTGCTAGCGAGCAGTACTTC
TRBV5-1	-	TRBJ1-1	-	CASSLEQLNTEAFF	TGCGCCAGCAGCTTGGAACAGCTGAACACTGAAGCTTTCTTT
TRBV12-3/TRBV12-4	TRBD1	TRBJ1-4	-	CASRGTAMEKLFF	TGTGCCAGCAGGGGGACAGCGATGGAAAAACTGTTTTTT
TRBV10-2	-	TRBJ2-7	-	CASRDRSYEQYF	TGCGCCAGCAGGGACAGATCCTACGAGCAGTACTTC
TRBV27	-	TRBJ1-5	-	CASSLSGTLSNQPQHF	TGTGCCAGCAGTTTATCCGGGACACTCAGCAATCAGCCCCAGCATTTT
TRBV4-3	TRBD1	TRBJ1-3	-	CASSPNPGQSSGNTIYF	TGCGCCAGCAGCCCAAACCCGGGACAGAGCTCTGGAAACACCATATATTTT
TRBV4-2	-	TRBJ1-2	-	CASSQDGQGRNYGYTF	TGTGCCAGCAGCCAAGATGGTCAAGGCAGGAACTATGGCTACACCTTC
TRBV6-5	TRBD2	TRBJ2-7	-	CASSYSRTSGAYEQYF	TGTGCCAGCAGTTACTCTAGGACTAGCGGCGCCTACGAGCAGTACTTC
TRBV18	TRBD1	TRBJ1-1	-	CASSPGQGLNTEAFF	TGTGCCAGCTCACCGGGACAGGGGTTGAACACTGAAGCTTTCTTT
TRBV5-5	TRBD1	TRBJ1-6	few	CASSLQGTGVYSPLHF	TGTGCCAGCAGCTTGCAAGGGACAGGGGTTTATTCACCCCTCCACTTT
TRBV2	TRBD1	TRBJ1-3	once	CASTAGTGNGNTIYF	TGTGCCAGCACTGCCGGGACAGGGAATGGAAACACCATATATTTT
TRBV25-1	TRBD1	TRBJ2-7	-	CASSPRTGTGPRSYEQYF	TGTGCCAGCAGTCCTAGGACCGGGACAGGGCCTCGCTCCTACGAGCAGTACTTC
TRBV2	TRBD1	TRBJ1-4	-	CASSGQATNEKLFF	TGTGCCAGCAGCGGACAGGCAACTAATGAAAAACTGTTTTTT
TRBV19	TRBD1	TRBJ1-1	-	CASRHLTGATNTEAFF	TGTGCCAGCCGACATTTGACAGGGGCTACGAACACTGAAGCTTTCTTT
TRBV4-2	TRBD1	TRBJ1-4	-	CASSRIGIDRGNEKLFF	TGTGCCAGCAGCCGCATCGGGATTGACAGGGGAAATGAAAAACTGTTTTTT
TRBV4-3	-	TRBJ1-2	-	CASSLYSSANYGYTF	TGCGCCAGCAGCCTGTATTCGAGTGCAAACTATGGCTACACCTTC
TRBV7-9	-	TRBJ1-5	-	CASSPDTGNSNQPQHF	TGTGCCAGCAGCCCAGATACAGGGAATAGCAATCAGCCCCAGCATTTT
TRBV3-1/TRBV3-2	-	TRBJ1-4	-	CASSPSIGRGANEKLFF	TGTGCCAGCAGCCCCTCTATCGGGAGGGGGGCTAATGAAAAACTGTTTTTT
TRBV6-5	-	TRBJ2-7	-	CASSYSGGLTIEQYF	TGTGCCAGCAGTTACAGTGGGGGCCTCACAATCGAGCAGTACTTC
TRBV7-9	-	TRBJ1-1	-	CASSPPEGTREAFF	TGTGCCAGCAGCCCACCGGAGGGTACAAGAGAAGCTTTCTTT
TRBV3-1/TRBV3-2	TRBD1	TRBJ1-2	few	CASQGKRGTGTVYGYTF	TGTGCCAGTCAGGGGAAGCGTGGGACAGGGACTGTCTATGGCTACACCTTC
TRBV7-8	TRBD1	TRBJ1-4	-	CASSPRTGKVEKLFF	TGTGCCAGCAGCCCCCGGACAGGGAAAGTTGAAAAACTGTTTTTT
TRBV29-1	-	TRBJ2-7	once	CSFQTGATYEQYF	TGCAGCTTCCAGACAGGAGCTACCTACGAGCAGTACTTC
TRBV6-6	TRBD1	TRBJ1-3	-	CASSYATDRGNTIYF	TGTGCCAGCAGTTACGCAACTGACAGGGGGAACACCATATATTTT
TRBV9	-	TRBJ1-3	-	CASSEEGSIARNTIYF	TGTGCCAGCAGCGAGGAGGGAAGCATTGCGAGAAACACCATATATTTT
TRBV18	TRBD1	TRBJ2-7	-	CASSPAWGQTTYEQYF	TGTGCCAGCTCTCCGGCGTGGGGACAGACAACCTACGAGCAGTACTTC
TRBV4-2	TRBD1	TRBJ1-2	-	CASSQEETGVATGYTF	TGTGCCAGCAGCCAAGAAGAGACAGGGGTAGCTACTGGCTACACCTTC